This passage covers 18 T cell receptor beta chains from one sample sequenced in a study of long-term antiretroviral therapy in people with HIV. Version v3.0 of the immunoSEQ assay was performed at survey level. Data came from immunoSEQ multiplex PCR; TCRdb stores just in-frame clones and leaves some out. This sample has 30,000 or so clones, with 70% to 90% found just once. The specimen was unsorted PBMCs, collected 3 years after starting antiretroviral therapy. The receptors shown here come from a man aged 40-49 years with HIV.

CDR3 nucleotides: TGTGCCAGCACCACGGACAGCTACGAGCAGTACTTC. It translates to CASTTDSYEQYF. The J gene is TRBJ2-7, the V gene TRBV2; D might be TRBD1 (6 bases). Between the trimmed V and J ends, which lost 7 bases and 3 bases, there was a span of 10 bases. Per germline, CDR1 SNHLY and CDR2 FYNNEI. CDR3 length: 12 amino acids.

CDR3 nucleotides: TGCAGCGTTGAACTAGGGACAGGGAAAACTGAAGCTTTCTTT. Translation gives CSVELGTGKTEAFF. The chain joins TRBV29-1 to TRBJ1-1; TRBD1 matches 9 bases. There are 14 residues in the CDR3. Germline loops: CDR1 SQVTM, CDR2 ANQGSEA. With V trimmed by 2 bases and J by 5 bases, 6 bases remained unmatched.

The chain couples TRBV5-1 to TRBJ2-3; weak D call: TRBD1 (5 bases). Per germline, CDR1 SGHRS and CDR2 YFSETQ. There are 14 residues in the CDR3. V shed 3 bases and J shed 5 bases, with 13 bases lying between them. As DNA, the CDR3 is TGCGCCAGCAGCTCAGGCACAACAGGAGATACGCAGTATTTT. It encodes CASSSGTTGDTQYF.

The chain carries TRBV4-1 and TRBJ1-5; TRBD1 might be the D (5 bases). Germline-derived CDR1 and CDR2 are MGHRA and YSYEKL. Trimming took off 0 bases at V and 0 bases at J, with 15 bases between the two ends. This CDR3 has 18 amino acids. CDR3 coding DNA: TGCGCCAGCAGCCAAGATTCTAGGGGATTTCATAGCAATCAGCCCCAGCATTTT. Amino acid sequence: CASSQDSRGFHSNQPQHF.

This clone was detected only once. The J gene is TRBJ2-7, the V gene TRBV5-6; 12 bases are shared with TRBD2. V lost 4 bases and J lost 2; bases outside the gene matches: 7. Germline lookup yields CDR1 SGHDT and CDR2 YYEEEE. CDR3 length: 16 residues. The CDR3 nucleotides are TGTGCCAGCAGCGATCCGACTAGCGGGAGCGCCTACGAGCAGTACTTC. This sequence encodes CASSDPTSGSAYEQYF.

This CDR3 reads CASSQGGLLSGNTIYF. The DNA of the CDR3 is TGCGCCAGCAGCCAAGGTGGTCTCCTCTCTGGAAACACCATATATTTT. The chain uses TRBV4-1 and TRBJ1-3; D remains unclear. The V end lost 1 base, the J end lost 0 bases, and 10 bases lay between the germline ends. Germline-derived CDR1 and CDR2 are MGHRA and YSYEKL. CDR3 length: 16 amino acids.

The chain employs TRBV5-1 and TRBJ2-7; the match to TRBD2 covers 8 bases. This CDR3 has 14 residues. J gave up 6 bases and V 4 bases, and 9 bases lay outside the gene matches. Per the germline V gene, CDR1 is SGHRS and CDR2 is YFSETQ. The chain's CDR3 is CASSNWTSSGEQYF. For the CDR3, the DNA is TGCGCCAGCAGCAACTGGACTAGCTCGGGCGAGCAGTACTTC. Full variable domain (missing parts from reference TRBV5-1 and TRBJ2-7): KAGVTQTPRYLIKTRGQQVTLSCSPISGHRSVSWYQQTPGQGLQFLFEYFSETQRNKGNFPGRFSGRQFSNSRSEMNVSTLELGDSALYLCASSNWTSSGEQYFGPGTRLTVT.

To note about this clone: An end of the junction differs from the germline gene, which may be a read error. The rearrangement joins TRBV6-1 to TRBJ2-7; D is possibly TRBD1 or TRBD2 (5 bases each). Germline CDR1 MNHNS, CDR2 SASEGT. The CDR3 has 11 residues. CDR3 in amino acids: CASSEGHTRIF. In DNA, the CDR3 is TGTGCCAGCAGTGAGGGGCACACTAGGATCTTC.

The chain links TRBV5-1 to TRBJ2-3; D is possibly TRBD1 (5 bases). The CDR3 loop spans 16 amino acids. Trimming cost V 0 bases and J 2 bases, with 13 bases left between them. Germline CDR1 reads SGHRS; CDR2 reads YFSETQ. DNA of the CDR3: TGCGCCAGCAGCTTGGAAGGGGTAGACAACACAGATACGCAGTATTTT. This gives the protein CASSLEGVDNTDTQYF.

The chain uses TRBV6-1 and TRBJ2-2; a possible D gene is TRBD1 (6 bases). The CDR3 consists of 15 residues. V lost 4 bases and J 4 bases, leaving 13 bases between the germline ends. Germline assignment: CDR1 MNHNS and CDR2 SASEGT. The CDR3 DNA follows: TGTGCCAGCAGTGTAATGGAAGGGGGCACCGGGGAGCTGTTTTTT. It is translated as CASSVMEGGTGELFF.

Here the CDR3 DNA reads TGCGCCAGCAGCTCCTATCTGAGCCCGACCGACGCTCCCACAGATACGCAGTATTTT. Translation gives CASSSYLSPTDAPTDTQYF. The chain employs TRBV5-1 and TRBJ2-3; no definite D call. Trimming left V 3 bases short and J 2 bases short, with 25 bases between. Germline lookup yields CDR1 SGHRS and CDR2 YFSETQ. This CDR3 has 19 residues.

The V and J genes are TRBV5-1 and TRBJ2-5, with TRBD2 identical over 7 bases. After removal of 3 bases from V and 2 bases from J, the junction contained 4 bases not matched to a gene. The CDR3 contains 14 residues. Germline CDR1 reads SGHRS; CDR2 reads YFSETQ. CDR3 nucleotides: TGCGCCAGCAGCTCTATTAGCGGGCAAGAGACCCAGTACTTC. Protein: CASSSISGQETQYF.

Only one count was recorded for this clone. The V call is TRBV6-7, the J call TRBJ1-2, with TRBD1 identical over 7 bases. TRBV6-7 is an ORF; its function is uncertain. Losses at the gene ends were 2 bases for V and 2 bases for J; bases not matched to a gene: 5. The CDR3 is 15 residues long. The CDR3 DNA sequence: TGTGCCAGCAGTTACGTGGGGGGACAGAACTATGGCTACACCTTC. Translation gives CASSYVGGQNYGYTF.

The V gene is TRBV30, the J gene TRBJ1-4; no reliable D call. CDR1 is GTSNPN, CDR2 SVGIG, per germline (reference sequence). V gave up 6 bases and J gave up 6 bases, with 17 bases separating them. The CDR3 is made up of 14 amino acids. In DNA, the CDR3 is TGTGCCTGCCAGGCATGGGGATGGGATGAAAAACTGTTTTTT. It specifies CACQAWGWDEKLFF.

The V gene is TRBV2, the J gene TRBJ1-4; D ambiguous. Germline values: CDR1 SNHLY, CDR2 FYNNEI. Trimming shortened V by 1 base and J by 5 bases, and 11 bases separated the two germline ends. The CDR3 is 15 amino acids. As DNA, the CDR3 is TGTGCCAGCAGTGAAGGGACGTTCCCCAATGAAAAACTGTTTTTT. It codes for CASSEGTFPNEKLFF.

This chain uses TRBV30 with TRBJ2-7, with TRBD2 as a possible D gene (7 bases). The germline V and J ends were trimmed by 0 bases and 3 bases, with 9 bases remaining between them. CDR3 size: 13 residues. Germline V gene sequence: CDR1 GTSNPN, CDR2 SVGIG (reference sequence). As DNA, the CDR3 is TGTGCCTGGAGTGTGAGGGGGGGCTACGAGCAGTACTTC. Translated: CAWSVRGGYEQYF.

The chain employs TRBV27 and TRBJ2-1, with 10 bases aligning to TRBD2. Looked up from germline, CDR1 is MNHEY and CDR2 is SMNVEV (reference sequence). J lost 2 bases, V lost 1 base, and 5 bases had no gene match. The CDR3 length is 17 residues. CDR3 residues: CASSLLQAGGPYNEQFF. For the CDR3, the DNA is TGTGCCAGCAGTTTATTGCAAGCGGGAGGGCCCTACAATGAGCAGTTCTTC.

The chain links TRBV5-8 to TRBJ1-2; no firm D call. CDR1 SGHTS and CDR2 YDEGEE come from the germline V gene. V was cut by 0 bases and J by 0 bases, with 21 bases left in between. The CDR3 totals 19 residues. The CDR3 DNA reads as TGTGCCAGCAGCTTGGTGGTTCGCGGCAACTCACCTACTAACTATGGCTACACCTTC. Translated, it gives CASSLVVRGNSPTNYGYTF.